The next 25 T cell receptor beta chains were all read from a single sample in a study of cytomegalovirus exposure and HLA in healthy donors. Amplification used 60 Vbeta primers and 13 Jbeta primers. Here immunoSEQ multiplex PCR was the method, and the copy in TCRdb shows in-frame clones only, minus some. The sample table sets out approximately 93,000 clones. Sequenced sample: PBMCs. Every receptor here comes from a woman in her 30s in good health and CMV-seronegative.

V and J are TRBV11-2 and TRBJ2-5, with a possible D match to TRBD1 (6 bases). CDR1 is SGHAT, CDR2 FQNNGV, per germline. Deletions cut 1 base from V and 3 bases from J, with 9 bases between. This CDR3 has 14 amino acids. CDR3 protein: CASSLVSGEETQYF. CDR3 bases: TGTGCCAGCAGCTTAGTATCAGGGGAAGAGACCCAGTACTTC.

The chain joins TRBV7-9 to TRBJ1-5, with D perhaps matching TRBD1 (6 bases). The CDR3 loop spans 17 amino acids. V lost 2 bases, J lost 0 bases, and 14 bases lay in between. Germline V gene sequence: CDR1 SEHNR, CDR2 FQNEAQ (reference sequence). The CDR3 nucleotides read TGTGCCAGCAGCTTACCCCGGACAGATTATAGCAATCAGCCCCAGCATTTT. Its protein product is CASSLPRTDYSNQPQHF.

The chain carries TRBV5-1 and TRBJ1-3; D may be TRBD1 (6 bases). This CDR3 has 15 residues. V lost 4 bases and J lost 0, with 11 bases in between. CDR1 is SGHRS and CDR2 is YFSETQ in the germline V gene. The chain's CDR3 is CASSEPGHSGNTIYF. CDR3 sequence (DNA): TGCGCCAGCAGCGAACCGGGACACTCTGGAAACACCATATATTTT.

The rearrangement uses TRBV7-9 and TRBJ1-5; D remains ambiguous. The CDR3 covers 12 residues. Trimming removed 1 base from V and 7 bases from J, with 5 bases in between. CDR1 and CDR2 from the germline V gene are SEHNR and FQNEAQ (reference sequence). The CDR3 bases are TGTGCCAGCAGCTTAGACGGGCAGCCCCAGCATTTT. Protein product: CASSLDGQPQHF. The full variable domain, completed using reference TRBV7-9 and TRBJ1-5, is DTGVSQNPRHKITKRGQNVTFRCDPISEHNRLYWYRQTLGQGPEFLTYFQNEAQLEKSRLLSDRFSAERPKGSFSTLEIQRTEQGDSAMYLCASSLDGQPQHFGDGTRLSIL.

This chain joins TRBV10-3 and TRBJ2-1; 7 bases are shared with TRBD1. V dropped 4 bases and J dropped 6; count of bases not matched to a gene: 6. This CDR3 comprises 14 residues. Looked up from germline, CDR1 is ENHRY and CDR2 is SYGVKD. In nucleotides, the CDR3 is TGTGCCATCAGTGGGACAGGTTCTACCAATGAGCAGTTCTTC. This translates into CAISGTGSTNEQFF.

V and J are TRBV6-6 and TRBJ1-1, with 10 bases fitting TRBD1. The CDR3 is 14 amino acids. Germline-derived CDR1 and CDR2 are MNHNY and SVGAGI (reference sequence). J lost 6 bases, V lost 6 bases, and 7 bases had no gene match. The DNA for the CDR3 is TGTGCCAGCAGCTCCGGACAGGGGGGACCTGAAGCTTTCTTT. Protein: CASSSGQGGPEAFF.

With regard to this clone: A junction boundary mismatches the germline segment, possibly from a read error. The chain combines TRBV10-2 with TRBJ1-4; D possibly corresponds to TRBD1 (6 bases). CDR1 is WSHSY, CDR2 SAAADI, per germline. The CDR3 extends over 14 amino acids. CDR3 sequence (DNA): TGCGCCAGCAGTACGACAGGAACTGATGAAAAACTGTTTTTT. The encoded protein is CASSTTGTDEKLFF.

The CDR3 region is CASSQEGQMSSYEQYF. CDR3 coding DNA: TGCGCCAGCAGCCAAGAGGGGCAGATGAGCTCCTACGAGCAGTACTTC. This sequence joins TRBV4-1 and TRBJ2-7, with D tentatively TRBD1 (5 bases). From germline, CDR1 is MGHRA and CDR2 YSYEKL. Trimming removed 0 bases from V and 0 bases from J, with 12 bases in between. This CDR3 is 16 amino acids long.

This chain uses TRBV27 with TRBJ1-1; a weak D match, TRBD1 (5 bases). From germline, CDR1 is MNHEY and CDR2 SMNVEV (reference sequence). Deletions cut 7 bases from V and 2 bases from J, with 11 bases between. The CDR3 contains 13 residues. CDR3 nucleotides: TGTGCCAGCAAGTGGGGCTTCAACACTGAAGCTTTCTTT. It translates to CASKWGFNTEAFF.

The rearrangement uses TRBV6-7 and TRBJ1-3; D unclear. TRBV6-7 is noted as an ORF with a role that remains uncertain. The CDR3 is made up of 16 amino acids. Trimming stripped 1 base from V and 1 base from J, with 11 bases between. CDR3 sequence: CASSYCSGLSGNTIYF. The CDR3 region has the DNA TGTGCCAGCAGTTACTGTTCGGGGTTATCTGGAAACACCATATATTTT.

The gene calls are TRBV5-4 and TRBJ2-5; D is possibly TRBD2 (6 bases). Germline V lookup: CDR1 SGHNT, CDR2 YYREEE (reference sequence). The CDR3 is 14 residues long. V was clipped by 2 bases and J by 4 bases, with 12 bases between them. In nucleotides, the CDR3 is TGTGCCAGCAGCTTCGGGGGTTGGGGAGAGACCCAGTACTTC. It translates to CASSFGGWGETQYF.

This chain joins TRBV11-2 and TRBJ2-2, with D perhaps matching TRBD2 (7 bases). The CDR3 consists of 17 residues. V shed 1 base and J shed 3 bases, with 15 bases lying between them. Germline values: CDR1 SGHAT, CDR2 FQNNGV. The CDR3 nucleotides read TGTGCCAGCAGCTTAGCCCTCGGCGGGGGCGACACCGGGGAGCTGTTTTTT. The encoded protein is CASSLALGGGDTGELFF. Looking up the rest from reference TRBV11-2 and TRBJ2-2 gives the full variable domain: EAGVAQSPRYKIIEKRQSVAFWCNPISGHATLYWYQQILGQGPKLLIQFQNNGVVDDSQLPKDRFSAERLKGVDSTLKIQPAKLEDSAVYLCASSLALGGGDTGELFFGEGSRLTVL.

The chain uses TRBV29-1 and TRBJ2-5; 8 bases agree with TRBD2. The junction had 8 bases not matched to a gene; V was cut back by 6 bases and J by 2 bases. CDR3 length: 14 amino acids. Germline loops: CDR1 SQVTM, CDR2 ANQGSEA. The chain's CDR3 is CSVIYRGGQETQYF. The CDR3 coding sequence is TGCAGCGTGATATACCGGGGGGGACAAGAGACCCAGTACTTC. Combining the CDR3 with reference TRBV29-1 and TRBJ2-5 gives the whole variable domain SAVISQKPSRDICQRGTSLTIQCQVDSQVTMMFWYRQQPGQSLTLIATANQGSEATYESGFVIDKFPISRPNLTFSTLTVSNMSPEDSSIYLCSVIYRGGQETQYFGPGTRLLVL.

This chain connects TRBV6-5 to TRBJ2-1; 7 nucleotides line up with TRBD1. This CDR3 region has 14 residues. Trimming took 6 bases from V and 8 from J; bases not matched to a gene: 10. Germline-derived CDR1 and CDR2 are MNHEY and SVGAGI. DNA for the CDR3: TGTGCCAGCAGCCTGGGACAGTGGTCGGATGAGCAGTTCTTC. Encoded protein: CASSLGQWSDEQFF.

The chain has TRBV29-1 and TRBJ1-1, with TRBD1 as a possible D gene (6 bases). The CDR3 extends over 14 amino acids. Trimming stripped 4 bases from V and 4 bases from J, with 16 bases between. Germline CDR1 reads SQVTM; CDR2 reads ANQGSEA. The CDR3 here is CSVAGSVGATEAFF. The CDR3 DNA reads TGCAGCGTTGCAGGGAGCGTGGGGGCCACTGAAGCTTTCTTT. Full variable domain (missing parts from reference TRBV29-1 and TRBJ1-1): SAVISQKPSRDICQRGTSLTIQCQVDSQVTMMFWYRQQPGQSLTLIATANQGSEATYESGFVIDKFPISRPNLTFSTLTVSNMSPEDSSIYLCSVAGSVGATEAFFGQGTRLTVV.

The gene calls are TRBV27 and TRBJ1-6; D possibly corresponds to TRBD1 (6 bases). The germline gives CDR1 MNHEY, CDR2 SMNVEV (reference sequence). This CDR3 has 15 amino acids. Deletions cut 2 bases from V and 10 bases from J, with 15 bases between. CDR3 nucleotide sequence: TGTGCCAGCAGTTTAATACAGGGCCTACGCTCACCCCTCCACTTT. This codes for CASSLIQGLRSPLHF.

The chain combines TRBV11-2 with TRBJ1-2; 10 bases align to TRBD1. The germline gives CDR1 SGHAT, CDR2 FQNNGV. V dropped 5 bases and J dropped 4; count of bases not matched to a gene: 13. CDR3 size: 17 residues. The CDR3 reads CASSPGETGGVGYGYTF. For the CDR3, the DNA is TGTGCCAGCAGCCCAGGGGAGACAGGGGGCGTGGGCTATGGCTACACCTTC. Supplemented by reference TRBV11-2 and TRBJ1-2, the full variable domain reads EAGVAQSPRYKIIEKRQSVAFWCNPISGHATLYWYQQILGQGPKLLIQFQNNGVVDDSQLPKDRFSAERLKGVDSTLKIQPAKLEDSAVYLCASSPGETGGVGYGYTFGSGTRLTVV.

The chain links TRBV5-1 to TRBJ1-1, with D hard to call. Germline V gives CDR1 SGHRS, CDR2 YFSETQ. The CDR3 totals 14 residues. V dropped 0 bases and J dropped 3 bases, with 9 bases sitting between them. The CDR3 here is CASSLGSLDTEAFF. As DNA, the CDR3 is TGCGCCAGCAGCTTGGGTAGTCTGGACACTGAAGCTTTCTTT. The variable domain in full, completed from reference TRBV5-1 and TRBJ1-1, reads KAGVTQTPRYLIKTRGQQVTLSCSPISGHRSVSWYQQTPGQGLQFLFEYFSETQRNKGNFPGRFSGRQFSNSRSEMNVSTLELGDSALYLCASSLGSLDTEAFFGQGTRLTVV.

The chain recombines TRBV6-6 with TRBJ2-3, with 8 nucleotides matching TRBD2. V was pared by 4 bases and J by 2 bases, with 2 bases of the junction left unmatched. The CDR3 extends over 14 amino acids. CDR1 is MNHNY, CDR2 SVGAGI, per germline (reference sequence). CDR3 nucleotides: TGTGCCAGCAGTTCACTAGCGGACACAGATACGCAGTATTTT. This encodes CASSSLADTDTQYF.

V and J are TRBV11-3 and TRBJ2-5; 13 nucleotides line up with TRBD2. This CDR3 is 17 amino acids long. CDR1 and CDR2 from the germline V gene are SGHNT and YENEEA. V was clipped by 5 bases and J by 5 bases; unmatched bases: 11. The CDR3 region is CASSRGRTSGSAETQYF. CDR3 bases: TGTGCCAGCAGCCGGGGCCGGACTAGCGGGAGTGCGGAGACCCAGTACTTC.

The V call is TRBV2, the J call TRBJ1-2; 10 nucleotides match TRBD1. Germline CDR1 and CDR2: SNHLY and FYNNEI. V dropped 6 bases and J dropped 7; count of bases not matched to a gene: 11. The CDR3 spans 15 residues. This CDR3 reads CASSYPGTGARGYTF. As DNA, the CDR3 is TGTGCCAGCAGCTATCCCGGGACAGGGGCTCGTGGCTACACCTTC.

The rearrangement links TRBV6-1 to TRBJ2-2; 8 bases match TRBD2. CDR1 is MNHNS and CDR2 is SASEGT in the germline V gene. This CDR3 spans 14 amino acids. V trimming: 10 bases; J trimming: 9 bases; junction bases outside the gene matches: 13. CDR3 region: CATRGSGGPRELFF. The CDR3 nucleotides are TGTGCCACCCGGGGGAGCGGGGGACCCCGGGAGCTGTTTTTT.

V usage is TRBV7-2 and J usage is TRBJ2-1; TRBD2 matches at 9 bases. The germline V gene encodes CDR1 SGHTA and CDR2 FQGNSA. Unmatched junction bases numbered 10, after V lost 8 bases and J lost 5 bases. The CDR3 consists of 15 residues. In nucleotides, the CDR3 is TGTGCCAGCCTGAAAAGTAGCGGGGGACACAATGAGCAGTTCTTC. Its protein is CASLKSSGGHNEQFF. The variable domain in full, completed from reference TRBV7-2 and TRBJ2-1, reads GAGVSQSPSNKVTEKGKDVELRCDPISGHTALYWYRQSLGQGLEFLIYFQGNSAPDKSGLPSDRFSAERTGGSVSTLTIQRTQQEDSAVYLCASLKSSGGHNEQFFGPGTRLTVL.

The J gene is TRBJ2-7, the V gene TRBV11-2, with D perhaps TRBD1 (6 bases). The CDR3 is made up of 16 amino acids. The germline V gene has CDR1 SGHAT and CDR2 FQNNGV. V was clipped by 5 bases and J by 3 bases, with 20 bases between them. The CDR3 spells CASSPIRHSGVYEQYF. The CDR3 nucleotides read TGTGCCAGCAGCCCGATTAGACATTCAGGGGTCTACGAGCAGTACTTC.

Note on this clone: Other nucleotide sequences in the sample specify the same CDR3. Here the CDR3 DNA reads TGTGCCAGCAGCTTGCGGAGGACTGAAGCTTTCTTT. This translates into CASSLRRTEAFF. The rearrangement joins TRBV13 to TRBJ1-1; D remains unclear. In germline, CDR1 is PRHDT, CDR2 FYEKMQ (reference sequence). The germline V and J ends were trimmed by 3 bases and 5 bases, with 7 bases remaining between them. This CDR3 has 12 residues. Filled out from reference TRBV13 and TRBJ1-1, the complete variable domain reads AAGVIQSPRHLIKEKRETATLKCYPIPRHDTVYWYQQGPGQDPQFLISFYEKMQSDKGSIPDRFSAQQFSDYHSELNMSSLELGDSALYFCASSLRRTEAFFGQGTRLTVV.